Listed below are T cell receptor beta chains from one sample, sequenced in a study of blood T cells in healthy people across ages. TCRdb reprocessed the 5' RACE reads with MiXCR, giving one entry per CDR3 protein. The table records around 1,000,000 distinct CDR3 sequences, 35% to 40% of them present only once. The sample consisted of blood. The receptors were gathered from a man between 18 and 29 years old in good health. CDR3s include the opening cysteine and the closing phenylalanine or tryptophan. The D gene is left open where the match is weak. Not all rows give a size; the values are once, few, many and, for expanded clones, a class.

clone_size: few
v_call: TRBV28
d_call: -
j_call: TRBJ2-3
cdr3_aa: CATLNAADTQYF
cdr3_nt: TGTGCCACCCTCAACGCGGCAGATACGCAGTATTTT

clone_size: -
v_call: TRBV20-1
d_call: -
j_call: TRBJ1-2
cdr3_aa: CSARPWTAGRTF
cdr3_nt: TGCAGTGCTAGACCTTGGACAGCCGGCCGCACCTTC

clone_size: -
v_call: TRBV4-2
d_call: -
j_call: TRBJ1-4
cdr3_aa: CAGSQERGMNEKLFF
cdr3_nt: TGTGCCGGCAGCCAAGAGCGGGGGATGAATGAAAAACTGTTTTTT

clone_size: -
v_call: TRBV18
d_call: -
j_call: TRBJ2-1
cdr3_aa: CASSPTLLVGGNEQFF
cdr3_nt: TGTGCCAGCTCGCCGACTCTGCTAGTAGGCGGCAATGAGCAGTTCTTC

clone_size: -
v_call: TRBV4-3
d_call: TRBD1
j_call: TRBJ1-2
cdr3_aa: CASSQDVGTGGYGYTF
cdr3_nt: TGCGCCAGCAGCCAAGATGTAGGGACAGGGGGGTATGGCTACACCTTC

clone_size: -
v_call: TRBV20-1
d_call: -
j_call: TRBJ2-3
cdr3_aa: CSANQGQTSDTQYF
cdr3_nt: TGCAGTGCAAATCAGGGCCAGACGTCAGATACGCAGTATTTT

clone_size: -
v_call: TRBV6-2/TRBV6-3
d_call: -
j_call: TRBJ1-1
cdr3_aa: CASSYDVFEDTEAFF
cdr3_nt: TGTGCCAGCAGTTACGACGTTTTTGAGGACACTGAAGCTTTCTTT

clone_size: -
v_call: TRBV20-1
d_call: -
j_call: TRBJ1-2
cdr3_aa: CSASGQIYSYTF
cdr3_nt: TGCAGTGCTAGCGGCCAGATCTATAGCTACACCTTC

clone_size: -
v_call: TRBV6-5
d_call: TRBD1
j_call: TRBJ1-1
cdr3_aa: CASSYARTGGTEAFF
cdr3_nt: TGTGCCAGCAGTTACGCTCGGACAGGGGGAACTGAAGCTTTCTTT

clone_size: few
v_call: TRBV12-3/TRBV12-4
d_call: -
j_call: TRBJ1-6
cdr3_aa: CASSLAGRINSPLHF
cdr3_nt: TGTGCCAGCAGCCTGGCCGGGCGTATTAATTCACCCCTCCACTTT

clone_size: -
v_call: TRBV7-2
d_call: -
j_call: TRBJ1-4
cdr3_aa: CASSLGQGLSEKLFF
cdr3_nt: TGTGCCAGCAGCTTGGGTCAGGGCCTGAGTGAAAAACTGTTTTTT

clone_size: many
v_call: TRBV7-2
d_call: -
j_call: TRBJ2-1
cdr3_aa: CASSLRGGSYNEQFF
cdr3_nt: TGTGCCAGCAGCCTTAGGGGGGGGTCCTACAATGAGCAGTTCTTC

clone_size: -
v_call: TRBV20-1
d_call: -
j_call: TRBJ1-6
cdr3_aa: CSARGVNSLLHF
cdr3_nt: TGTAGTGCTAGGGGTGTGAATTCACTCCTCCACTTT

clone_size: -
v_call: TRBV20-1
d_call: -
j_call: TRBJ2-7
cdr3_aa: CSALNPEDYEQYF
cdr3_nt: TGCAGTGCCCTAAACCCAGAGGACTACGAGCAGTACTTC

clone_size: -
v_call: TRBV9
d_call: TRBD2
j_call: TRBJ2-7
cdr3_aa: CASSVGGGYYNEQYF
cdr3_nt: TGTGCCAGCAGCGTAGGCGGGGGATACTACAATGAGCAGTACTTC

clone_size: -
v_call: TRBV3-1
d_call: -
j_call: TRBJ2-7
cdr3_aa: CASSSTDYNEQYF
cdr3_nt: TGTGCCAGCAGCTCCACAGACTACAATGAGCAGTACTTC

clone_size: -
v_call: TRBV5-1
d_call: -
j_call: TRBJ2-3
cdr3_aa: CASSFPRGTDTQYF
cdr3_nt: TGCGCCAGCAGCTTCCCCAGGGGTACAGATACGCAGTATTTT

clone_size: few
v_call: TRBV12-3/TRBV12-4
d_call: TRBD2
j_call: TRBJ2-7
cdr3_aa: CASSSPGLPYEQYF
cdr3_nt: TGTGCCAGCAGTTCTCCGGGACTACCGTACGAGCAGTACTTC

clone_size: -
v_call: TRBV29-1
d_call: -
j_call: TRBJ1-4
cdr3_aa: CSVGEGTNEKLFF
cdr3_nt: TGCAGCGTTGGGGAGGGAACTAATGAAAAACTGTTTTTT

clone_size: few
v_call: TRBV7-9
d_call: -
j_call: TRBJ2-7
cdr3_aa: CASSLGGYYEQYF
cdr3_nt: TGTGCCAGCAGCTTAGGAGGCTACTACGAGCAGTACTTC

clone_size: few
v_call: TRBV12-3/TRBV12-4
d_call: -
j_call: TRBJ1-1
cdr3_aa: CASSLEGIGEAFF
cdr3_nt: TGTGCCAGCAGTTTGGAAGGAATTGGTGAAGCTTTCTTT

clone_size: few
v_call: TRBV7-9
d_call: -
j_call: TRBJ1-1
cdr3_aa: CATDQQGTTEAFF
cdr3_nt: TGTGCCACCGATCAACAGGGTACCACTGAAGCTTTCTTT

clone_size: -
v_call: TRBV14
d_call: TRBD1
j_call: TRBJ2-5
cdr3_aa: CASSQTGWQETQYF
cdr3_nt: TGTGCCAGCAGCCAGACAGGGTGGCAAGAGACCCAGTACTTC

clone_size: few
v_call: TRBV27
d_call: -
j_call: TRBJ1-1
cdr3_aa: CASSLLFWGRVGFTEAFF
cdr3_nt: TGTGCCAGCAGTTTATTGTTTTGGGGGCGAGTAGGTTTCACTGAAGCTTTCTTT

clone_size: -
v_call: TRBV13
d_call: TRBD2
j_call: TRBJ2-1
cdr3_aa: CASSLGLAGGWSEQFF
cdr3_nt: TGTGCCAGCAGCTTAGGACTAGCGGGGGGTTGGAGTGAGCAGTTCTTC

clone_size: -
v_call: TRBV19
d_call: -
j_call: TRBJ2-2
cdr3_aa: CASSIDRGPSTGELFF
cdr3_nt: TGTGCCAGTAGTATAGACAGGGGACCATCCACCGGGGAGCTGTTTTTT

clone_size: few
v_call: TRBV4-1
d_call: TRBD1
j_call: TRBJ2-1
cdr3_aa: CASSPKTGTPHEQFF
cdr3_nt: TGCGCCAGCAGCCCTAAGACAGGGACCCCCCATGAGCAGTTCTTC

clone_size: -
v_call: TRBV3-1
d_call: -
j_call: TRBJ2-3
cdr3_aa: CASSQDAGATDTQYF
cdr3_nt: TGTGCCAGCAGCCAAGATGCGGGGGCCACAGATACGCAGTATTTT

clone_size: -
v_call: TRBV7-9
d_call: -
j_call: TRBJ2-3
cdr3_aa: CASRLGADTQYF
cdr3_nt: TGTGCCAGTAGACTGGGTGCAGATACGCAGTATTTT

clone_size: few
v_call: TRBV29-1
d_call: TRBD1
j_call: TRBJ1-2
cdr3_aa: CSVEDGQGVPIVYGYTF
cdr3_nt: TGCAGCGTTGAAGATGGGCAGGGGGTGCCCATCGTGTATGGCTACACCTTC

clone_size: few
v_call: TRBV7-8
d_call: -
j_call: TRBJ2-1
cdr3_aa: CASSEDHEQFF
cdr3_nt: TGTGCCAGCAGCGAAGACCATGAGCAGTTCTTC

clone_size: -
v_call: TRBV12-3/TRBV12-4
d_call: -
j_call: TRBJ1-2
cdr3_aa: CVSSFETNYGYTF
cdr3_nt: TGTGTCAGCAGTTTCGAAACAAACTATGGCTACACCTTC

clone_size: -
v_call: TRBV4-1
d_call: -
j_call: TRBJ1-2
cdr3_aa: CASSHPGRARGYTF
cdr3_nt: TGCGCCAGCAGCCACCCGGGTAGAGCCCGAGGCTACACCTTC

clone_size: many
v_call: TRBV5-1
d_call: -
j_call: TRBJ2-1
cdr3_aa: CASSHSVGDNNEQFF
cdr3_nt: TGCGCCAGCAGCCATTCCGTTGGCGATAACAATGAGCAGTTCTTC

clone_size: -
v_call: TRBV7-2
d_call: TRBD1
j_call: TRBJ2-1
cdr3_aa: CASSHTGTDVQFF
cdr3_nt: TGTGCCAGCAGCCATACGGGGACAGACGTGCAGTTCTTC

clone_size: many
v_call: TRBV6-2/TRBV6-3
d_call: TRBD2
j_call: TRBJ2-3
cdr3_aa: CASRPYSGGYTDTQYF
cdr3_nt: TGTGCCAGCAGGCCGTATAGCGGGGGTTACACAGATACGCAGTATTTT

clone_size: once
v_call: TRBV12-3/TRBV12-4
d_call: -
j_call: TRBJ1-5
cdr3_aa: CASSLGHPSNQPQHF
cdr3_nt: TGTGCCAGCAGTTTAGGGCATCCCAGCAATCAGCCCCAGCATTTT

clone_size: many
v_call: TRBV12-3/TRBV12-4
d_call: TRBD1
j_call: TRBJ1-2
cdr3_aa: CASSGGQYYGYTF
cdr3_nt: TGTGCCAGCAGTGGGGGACAGTACTATGGCTACACCTTC

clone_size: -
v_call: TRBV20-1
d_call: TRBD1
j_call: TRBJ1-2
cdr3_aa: CSAIDRATGYTF
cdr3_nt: TGCAGTGCTATAGACAGGGCCACTGGCTACACCTTC

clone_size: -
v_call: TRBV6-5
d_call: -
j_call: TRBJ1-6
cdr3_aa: CASSLTSPNNSPLHF
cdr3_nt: TGTGCCAGCAGTTTGACATCCCCTAATAATTCACCCCTCCACTTT